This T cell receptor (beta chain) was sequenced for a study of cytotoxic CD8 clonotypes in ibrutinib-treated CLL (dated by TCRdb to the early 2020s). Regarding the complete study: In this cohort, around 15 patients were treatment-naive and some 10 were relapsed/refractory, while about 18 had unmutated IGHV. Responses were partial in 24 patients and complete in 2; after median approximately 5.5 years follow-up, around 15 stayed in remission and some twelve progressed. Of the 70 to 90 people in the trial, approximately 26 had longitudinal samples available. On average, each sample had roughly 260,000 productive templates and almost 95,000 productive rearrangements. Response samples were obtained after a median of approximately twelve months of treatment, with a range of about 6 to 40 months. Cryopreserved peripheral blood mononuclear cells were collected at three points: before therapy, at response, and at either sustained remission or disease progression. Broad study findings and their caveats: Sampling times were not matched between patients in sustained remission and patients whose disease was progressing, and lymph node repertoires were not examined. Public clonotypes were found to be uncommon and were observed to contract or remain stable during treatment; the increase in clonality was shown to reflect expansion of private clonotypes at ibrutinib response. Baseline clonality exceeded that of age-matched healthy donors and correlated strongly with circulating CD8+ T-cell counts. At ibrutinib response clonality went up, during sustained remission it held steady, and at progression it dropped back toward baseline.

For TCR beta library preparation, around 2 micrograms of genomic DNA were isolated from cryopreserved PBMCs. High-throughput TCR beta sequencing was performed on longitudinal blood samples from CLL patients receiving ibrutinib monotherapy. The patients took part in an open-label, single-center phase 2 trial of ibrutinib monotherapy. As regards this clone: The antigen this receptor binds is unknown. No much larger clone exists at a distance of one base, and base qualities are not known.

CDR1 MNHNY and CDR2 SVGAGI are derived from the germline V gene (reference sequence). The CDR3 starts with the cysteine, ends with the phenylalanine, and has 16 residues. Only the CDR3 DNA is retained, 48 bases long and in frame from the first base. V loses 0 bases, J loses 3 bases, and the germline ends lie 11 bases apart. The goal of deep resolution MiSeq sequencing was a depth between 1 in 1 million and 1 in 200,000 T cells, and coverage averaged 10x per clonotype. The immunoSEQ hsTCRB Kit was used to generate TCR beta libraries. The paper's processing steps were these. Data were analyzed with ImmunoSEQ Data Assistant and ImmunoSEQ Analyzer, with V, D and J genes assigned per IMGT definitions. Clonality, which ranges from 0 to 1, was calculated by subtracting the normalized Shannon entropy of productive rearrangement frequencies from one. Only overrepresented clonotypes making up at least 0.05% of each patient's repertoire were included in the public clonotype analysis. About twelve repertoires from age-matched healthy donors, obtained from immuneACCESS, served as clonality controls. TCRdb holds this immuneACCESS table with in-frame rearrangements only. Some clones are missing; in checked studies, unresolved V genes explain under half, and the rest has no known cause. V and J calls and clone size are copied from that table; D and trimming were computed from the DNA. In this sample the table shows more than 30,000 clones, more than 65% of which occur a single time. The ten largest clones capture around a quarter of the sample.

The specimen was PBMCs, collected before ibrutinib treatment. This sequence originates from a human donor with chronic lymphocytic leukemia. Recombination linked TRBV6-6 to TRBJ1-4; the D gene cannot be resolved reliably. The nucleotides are TGTGCCAGCAGTTACTCGAACCTAGGCTCTAATGAAAAACTGTTTTTT. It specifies CASSYSNLGSNEKLFF.